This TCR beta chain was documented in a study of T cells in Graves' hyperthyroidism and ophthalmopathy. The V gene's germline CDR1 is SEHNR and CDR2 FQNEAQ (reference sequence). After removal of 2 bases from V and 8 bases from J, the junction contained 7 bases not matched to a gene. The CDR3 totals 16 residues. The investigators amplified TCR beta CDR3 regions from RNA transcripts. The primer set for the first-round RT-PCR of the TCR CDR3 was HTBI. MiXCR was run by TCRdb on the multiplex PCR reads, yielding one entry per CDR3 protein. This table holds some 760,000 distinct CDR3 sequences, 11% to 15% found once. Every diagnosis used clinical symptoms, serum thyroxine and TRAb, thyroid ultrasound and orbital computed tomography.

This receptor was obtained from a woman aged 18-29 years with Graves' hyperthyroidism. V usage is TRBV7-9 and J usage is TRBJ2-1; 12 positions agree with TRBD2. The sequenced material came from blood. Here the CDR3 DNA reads TGTGCCAGCAGCTTAAATCTAGCGGGAGGGCCCGATGAGCAGTTCTTC. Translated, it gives CASSLNLAGGPDEQFF.